Presented here are 7 T cell receptor beta chains from one specimen sequenced in a study of cytomegalovirus exposure and HLA in healthy donors. The PCR contained 60 Vbeta and 13 Jbeta primers. Some clones are missing from TCRdb's copy, which holds only in-frame ones; the method was immunoSEQ multiplex PCR. The data show 120,000 to 150,000 clones, over 60% seen once. Sequencing was performed on PBMCs. The source is a man aged 40-55 years in good health and CMV-seropositive.

CDR3 sequence reads: CASSYRGSGYNEQFF. The CDR3 bases are TGTGCCAGCAGCTATCGTGGTAGCGGCTACAATGAGCAGTTCTTC. The chain employs TRBV7-9 and TRBJ2-1; TRBD2 is a possible D gene (6 bases). The CDR3 extends over 15 amino acids. The germline V and J ends were trimmed by 4 bases and 3 bases, with 13 bases remaining between them. Germline values: CDR1 SEHNR, CDR2 FQNEAQ (reference sequence). Combining the CDR3 with reference TRBV7-9 and TRBJ2-1 gives the whole variable domain DTGVSQNPRHKITKRGQNVTFRCDPISEHNRLYWYRQTLGQGPEFLTYFQNEAQLEKSRLLSDRFSAERPKGSFSTLEIQRTEQGDSAMYLCASSYRGSGYNEQFFGPGTRLTVL.

The count of this clone is one. The V gene is TRBV5-1, the J gene TRBJ1-2; D gene ambiguous. The germline V and J ends were trimmed by 4 bases and 2 bases, with 15 bases remaining between them. The germline V gene has CDR1 SGHRS and CDR2 YFSETQ. CDR3 length: 15 residues. CDR3: CASSPHRELNYGYTF. CDR3 nucleotide sequence: TGCGCCAGCAGCCCCCACCGGGAACTCAACTATGGCTACACCTTC.

V is TRBV10-3 and J is TRBJ2-5; 10 positions agree with TRBD2. The closer fit of TRBJ2-7 to the DNA end suggests the J call may be wrong. Germline CDR1 ENHRY, CDR2 SYGVKD. The CDR3 is made up of 14 amino acids. CDR3 sequence (DNA): TGTGCCATCAGTGGACTAGCGGGCTCCTACGAGCAGTACTTC. This translates into CAISGLAGSYEQYF.

The chain combines TRBV29-1 with TRBJ2-1; perhaps TRBD2 as D (6 bases). The V gene lost 4 bases and the J gene lost 13 bases, with 17 bases spanning the gap. Germline loops: CDR1 SQVTM, CDR2 ANQGSEA. The CDR3 is 12 amino acids. The CDR3 loop reads CSVVSSGEFQFF. The DNA of the CDR3 is TGCAGCGTTGTTTCGTCGGGAGAGTTTCAGTTCTTC.

V usage is TRBV18 and J usage is TRBJ2-1, with 7 bases that match TRBD2. V lost 1 base and J lost 5; bases outside the gene matches: 8. CDR1 and CDR2 (germline): KGHSH, LQKENI. The CDR3 is 16 amino acids. The chain's CDR3 is CASSPLEGGVNNEQFF. CDR3 DNA: TGTGCCAGCTCACCACTAGAGGGAGGGGTAAACAATGAGCAGTTCTTC.

The chain recombines TRBV28 with TRBJ2-7, with 8 bases matching TRBD1. This CDR3 comprises 15 residues. CDR1 is MDHEN, CDR2 SYDVKM, per germline. V lost 8 bases to trimming and J lost 0 bases; unmatched junction nucleotides: 9. The CDR3 loop reads CASHRPGQASYEQYF. The CDR3 bases are TGTGCCAGCCACCGACCGGGACAGGCCTCCTACGAGCAGTACTTC.

The chain recombines TRBV19 with TRBJ2-7; 9 bases map to TRBD1. This CDR3 has 15 amino acids. Germline V CDR1 and CDR2: LNHDA, SQIVND (reference sequence). V lost 4 bases to trimming and J lost 3 bases; unmatched junction nucleotides: 7. DNA for the CDR3: TGTGCCAGTAGTACCGGGACAGGGAACGGCTACGAGCAGTACTTC. It is translated as CASSTGTGNGYEQYF.